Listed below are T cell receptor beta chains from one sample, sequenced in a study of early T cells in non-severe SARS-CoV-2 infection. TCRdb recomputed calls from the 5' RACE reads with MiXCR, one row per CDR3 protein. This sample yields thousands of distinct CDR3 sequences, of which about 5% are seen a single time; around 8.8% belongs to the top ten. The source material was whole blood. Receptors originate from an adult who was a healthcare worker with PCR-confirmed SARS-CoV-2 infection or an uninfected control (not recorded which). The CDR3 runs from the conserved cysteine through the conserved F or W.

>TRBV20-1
CSASPPRLAAEQFF
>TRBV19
CASTPDPGGLPEAFF
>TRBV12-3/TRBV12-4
CASSPGQGVNSPLHF
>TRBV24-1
CATSDPYQSTDTQYF
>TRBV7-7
CASSLGGPGGPNEQFF
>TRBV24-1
CATSDDRVAEAFF
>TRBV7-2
CASNPTASRTDTQYF
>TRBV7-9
CASSLVDNEQFF
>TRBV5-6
CASKEAMNTEAFF
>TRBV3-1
CASSRGHLANYGYTF
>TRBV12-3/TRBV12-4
CASSLQTGMYQETQYF
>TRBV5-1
CASSGTTGFGDTQYF
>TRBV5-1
CASSLGGRDNEAFF
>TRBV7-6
CASSLDGLGTGELFF
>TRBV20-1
CSARLIAGRSDTQYF
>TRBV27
CASSHLGLAGRETQYF
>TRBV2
CASSEQASGLTQETQYF
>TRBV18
CASSPRTGGNMGEAFF
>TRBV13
CASSSSETQYF
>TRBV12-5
CARPGDIKTIGPNTGELFF
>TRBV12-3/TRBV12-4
CASREDWGETQYF
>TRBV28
CASRPGTGHQPQHF
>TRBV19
CASSSREGETQYF